Listed below are T cell receptor beta chains from one sample, sequenced in a study of blood T cell repertoires in COVID-19. The method was immunoSEQ multiplex PCR; TCRdb's version includes in-frame clones alone and lacks a portion of them. In the table there are hundreds of thousands of clones, 85% to 90% of which are singletons. Specimen: PBMCs or T cells enriched from blood (not recorded which). The receptor set was obtained from a man aged 25 to 45 who had recovered from COVID-19. Both conserved end residues are part of each CDR3. The D gene is left open where the match is weak. Not all rows give a size; the values are once, few, many and, for expanded clones, a class.

D gene	clone size	V gene	J gene	CDR3 DNA	CDR3 protein
TRBD1	NA	TRBV11-3	TRBJ1-6	TGTGCCAGCAGCTACTCGGGACAGGGAATAGCTAATTCACCCCTCCACTTT	CASSYSGQGIANSPLHF
NA	NA	TRBV5-1	TRBJ2-2	TGCGCCAGCAGCTGGGGGCAGGGTAAATCCGGGGAGCTGTTTTTT	CASSWGQGKSGELFF
NA	NA	TRBV21-1	TRBJ2-1	TGTGCCAGCAGCCAGGGGCCTGTTCAGCTGGGGAAAAGTAGCTCCTACAATGAGCAGTTCTTC	CASSQGPVQLGKSSSYNEQFF
TRBD1	once	TRBV6-1	TRBJ1-3	TGTGCCAGCAGTGAGTCTCCGACAGGGTCTGGAAACACCATATATTTT	CASSESPTGSGNTIYF
NA	NA	TRBV9	TRBJ1-1	TGTGCCAGCAGCGTAACACCCCTGGACACTGAAGCTTTCTTT	CASSVTPLDTEAFF
TRBD2	NA	TRBV6-6	TRBJ2-2	TGTGCCAGCAGTCGCCCCAGGACTAGCGGGAGAAGGGCCGGGGAGCTGTTTTTT	CASSRPRTSGRRAGELFF
NA	NA	TRBV28	TRBJ1-2	TGTGCCAGCAGTTTACTCGTGGGGAAAGGAGGCGGCTACACCTTC	CASSLLVGKGGGYTF
NA	NA	TRBV7-2	TRBJ2-1	TGTGCCAGCAGCTCGTACAGGGTGGGAGAGCAGTTCTTC	CASSSYRVGEQFF
TRBD1	NA	TRBV10-1	TRBJ1-6	TGCGCCAGCAGTCGCCATGGTGGACAGGTTCAATCACCCCTCCACTTT	CASSRHGGQVQSPLHF
NA	NA	TRBV19	TRBJ1-5	TGTGCCAGTAGTCCTCATCGGGTGTCGGGGCGGGAGGGCAATCAGCCCCAGCATTTT	CASSPHRVSGREGNQPQHF
TRBD2	NA	TRBV28	TRBJ2-7	TGTGCCAGCATCAGGAGCGGGGGAACCTCCTACGAGCAGTACTTC	CASIRSGGTSYEQYF
TRBD1	few	TRBV30	TRBJ2-3	TGTGCCTGGTCATCGGGACAGGGAGTCGATGATACGCAGTATTTT	CAWSSGQGVDDTQYF
TRBD1	NA	TRBV6-5	TRBJ1-6	TGTGCCAGCGGGACAGGGGTGAGTTCACCCCTCCACTTT	CASGTGVSSPLHF
NA	NA	TRBV2	TRBJ1-2	TGTGCCAGCAGTGAAGTGGGGCAGAGAGCTAACTATGGCTACACCTTC	CASSEVGQRANYGYTF
NA	NA	TRBV21-1	TRBJ2-3	TGTGCCAGCAGCAACGCCGGTTGTTGGGGGGGAGATACGCAGTATTTT	CASSNAGCWGGDTQYF
TRBD1	NA	TRBV5-8	TRBJ2-7	TGTGCCAGCAGCGGCCGGGACAGCACCTACGAGCAGTACTTC	CASSGRDSTYEQYF
TRBD1	NA	TRBV12-3/TRBV12-4	TRBJ1-2	TGTGCCAGCAGTCGGACAGGGGTGGGTGGCTACACCTTC	CASSRTGVGGYTF
NA	NA	TRBV12-1	TRBJ2-5	TGTGCCAGCAGCTACCCTAGCGGGGAAGAGACCCAGTACTTC	CASSYPSGEETQYF
TRBD1	NA	TRBV5-8	TRBJ2-3	TGTGCCAGCAGCGCTATACAGGGGCTGGCAGATACGCAGTATTTT	CASSAIQGLADTQYF
NA	NA	TRBV27	TRBJ1-5	TGTGCCAGCAGTTCTACAGGGAAACAGCCCCAGCATTTT	CASSSTGKQPQHF
TRBD2	NA	TRBV3-1/TRBV3-2	TRBJ2-1	TGTGCCAGCAGCCAACGCCGCGGGGGGGCCCACAATGAGCAGTTCTTC	CASSQRRGGAHNEQFF
NA	NA	TRBV12-2	TRBJ1-6	TGTGCAAGTCGCTTTGTCACCCGGGACAGGGAATGGGGTTATAATTCACCCCTCCACTTT	CASRFVTRDREWGYNSPLHF
NA	once	TRBV12-3/TRBV12-4	TRBJ1-5	TGTGCCAGCAGTTTAGACGGGGGACAGCCCCAGCATTTT	CASSLDGGQPQHF
TRBD1	NA	TRBV30	TRBJ2-7	TGTGCCTGGAGGAGGGACAGAACCTACGAGCAGTACTTC	CAWRRDRTYEQYF
NA	NA	TRBV18	TRBJ1-1	TGTGCCAGCTCACCTACGGAGGGGAAGACAACTGAAGCTTTCTTT	CASSPTEGKTTEAFF
NA	NA	TRBV29-1	TRBJ1-1	TGCAGCGTGGAGTGGACTACGAACACTGAAGCTTTCTTT	CSVEWTTNTEAFF
NA	NA	TRBV18	TRBJ1-2	TGTGCCAGCTCACCACGGGGGCACTATGGCTACACCTTC	CASSPRGHYGYTF
NA	NA	TRBV5-1	TRBJ1-4	TGCGCCAGCAGCTTGGCCGGCAGGGTTGGAGAAAAACTGTTTTTT	CASSLAGRVGEKLFF
NA	NA	TRBV27	TRBJ1-6	TGTGCCAGCAGTTCCCAGGGGAACAATTCACCCCTCCACTTT	CASSSQGNNSPLHF
TRBD2	NA	TRBV19	TRBJ2-3	TGTGCCAGTAGTATTGCGTACGGGAGGGATACGCAGTATTTT	CASSIAYGRDTQYF
NA	NA	TRBV6-5	TRBJ1-4	TGTGCCAGCAGTAGAGATATGACTAATGAAAAACTGTTTTTT	CASSRDMTNEKLFF
NA	NA	TRBV28	TRBJ1-2	TGTGCCACCGCGGACAGTAACTATGGCTACACCTTC	CATADSNYGYTF
NA	once	TRBV5-6	TRBJ2-7	TGTGCCAGCGCCGGGGGGCGGGAGCCCTCCTACGAGCAGTACTTC	CASAGGREPSYEQYF
TRBD1	NA	TRBV13	TRBJ2-2	TGTGCCAGCAGCCCGCGGACAGGGGGCGCCGGCGGGGAGCTGTTTTTT	CASSPRTGGAGGELFF
NA	NA	TRBV4-1	TRBJ2-1	TGCGCCAGCAGCCGGGGCCCCAATGAGCAGTTCTTC	CASSRGPNEQFF
NA	NA	TRBV27	TRBJ1-2	TGTGCCAGCAGTCCCCTTAGCGGTCGGACCCGTAACTATGGCTACACCTTC	CASSPLSGRTRNYGYTF
TRBD1	NA	TRBV6-5	TRBJ2-1	TGTGCCAGCAGACAGGGGGCTTACAATGAGCAGTTCTTC	CASRQGAYNEQFF
NA	NA	TRBV28	TRBJ1-1	TGTGCCAGCAGTTTAGCCTCCACGGGGAACACTGAAGCTTTCTTT	CASSLASTGNTEAFF
TRBD1	NA	TRBV30	TRBJ1-5	TGTGCCTGGAGTCCGGGACAGGGAAGAGGTCAGCCCCAGCATTTT	CAWSPGQGRGQPQHF
TRBD1	NA	TRBV5-1	TRBJ2-3	TGCGCCAGCAGCACAAGACAGGGGGTTACAGATACGCAGTATTTT	CASSTRQGVTDTQYF
TRBD1	NA	TRBV11-3	TRBJ2-3	TGTGCCAGCAGCCGGGGACAGCGAACCGTCACAGATACGCAGTATTTT	CASSRGQRTVTDTQYF
NA	NA	TRBV11-2	TRBJ1-4	TGTGCCAGCACCCTTAGTCTCCGGGAAAAACTGTTTTTT	CASTLSLREKLFF
NA	NA	TRBV6-2/TRBV6-3	TRBJ1-2	TGTGCCAGCAGTTACAAGACGTCCGGGGGGGACTATGGCTACACCTTC	CASSYKTSGGDYGYTF
NA	NA	TRBV30	TRBJ1-2	TGTGCCTGGAGTGTCGAGGGAGGGCTTGGCTACACCTTC	CAWSVEGGLGYTF
NA	NA	TRBV30	TRBJ1-1	TGTGCCTGGAGCAAAGGGGTCTCGAACACTGAAGCTTTCTTT	CAWSKGVSNTEAFF
NA	NA	TRBV2	TRBJ2-7	TGTGCCAGCAAGTCAGGCGTAGCCTACGAGCAGTACTTC	CASKSGVAYEQYF
NA	NA	TRBV3-1/TRBV3-2	TRBJ2-7	TGTGCCAGCAGCCAAGTGGTTGCGGGTACCTACGAGCAGTACTTC	CASSQVVAGTYEQYF
TRBD1	NA	TRBV24-1	TRBJ2-3	TGTGCCACCAGTGATTTAGGGCAGGGGGCGGATACGCAGTATTTT	CATSDLGQGADTQYF
TRBD1	NA	TRBV30	TRBJ1-1	TGTGCCTGGAGGCCCCCAGGGGGAACTGAAGCTTTCTTT	CAWRPPGGTEAFF
NA	NA	TRBV9	TRBJ2-7	TGTGCCAGCAGCGTAGGTTTAGGACATGCGGGAAACGAGCAGTACTTC	CASSVGLGHAGNEQYF
TRBD1	NA	TRBV5-5	TRBJ1-4	TGTGCCAGCAGCTTGGTTGGGACAGGGAATGAAAAACTGTTTTTT	CASSLVGTGNEKLFF
TRBD1	NA	TRBV11-1	TRBJ2-1	TGTGCCAGCAGCTCGCGGACAGGGGGTGAGCAGTTCTTC	CASSSRTGGEQFF
NA	NA	TRBV25-1	TRBJ1-2	TGTGCCAGCAGTATAGCTACGCGCTATGGCTACACCTTC	CASSIATRYGYTF